The T cell receptor beta chain under discussion was sequenced for a study of response to subunit inactivated influenza vaccine. Study-wide results and limits: Authors suggested few new T cells are recruited by each seasonal influenza vaccination.

TCRdb used MiXCR to reprocess the RT-PCR reads, holding one entry per CDR3 protein. The top ten clones hold 11% of a sample with 450,000 to 700,000 distinct CDR3 sequences, 14% of them seen once. Turning to this clonotype: The antigen is not known.

J lost 0 bases, V lost 3 bases, and 7 bases had no gene match. The CDR3 length is 15 residues. The V gene's germline CDR1 is DFQATT and CDR2 SNEGSKA (reference sequence). The clonotype was recovered from a man over 45 who received an inactivated influenza vaccine. This specimen was PBMCs from blood, taken 12 days after vaccination. The genes are TRBV20-1 and TRBJ2-7; TRBD1 agrees at 8 bases. This CDR3 is CSASDLGTGSYEQYF. The CDR3 DNA is TGCAGTGCTAGTGACCTGGGGACAGGCTCCTACGAGCAGTACTTC.